The source of this T cell receptor beta chain is a study of T cells of healthy individuals. From the 5' RACE reads, TCRdb called clonotypes with MiXCR, one entry per CDR3 protein. The sample carries approximately 89,000 distinct CDR3 sequences, more than 5% recorded once. V trimming: 5 bases; J trimming: 3 bases; junction bases outside the gene matches: 3. This CDR3 is built from 13 residues. Looked up from germline, CDR1 is DFQATT and CDR2 is SNEGSKA (reference sequence). The gene calls are TRBV20-1 and TRBJ2-7; 11 bases align to TRBD1. This sequence originates from a female donor in good health. In nucleotides, the CDR3 is TGCAGTGCTGGGACAGGGGGTTACTACGAGCAGTACTTC. Protein product: CSAGTGGYYEQYF.